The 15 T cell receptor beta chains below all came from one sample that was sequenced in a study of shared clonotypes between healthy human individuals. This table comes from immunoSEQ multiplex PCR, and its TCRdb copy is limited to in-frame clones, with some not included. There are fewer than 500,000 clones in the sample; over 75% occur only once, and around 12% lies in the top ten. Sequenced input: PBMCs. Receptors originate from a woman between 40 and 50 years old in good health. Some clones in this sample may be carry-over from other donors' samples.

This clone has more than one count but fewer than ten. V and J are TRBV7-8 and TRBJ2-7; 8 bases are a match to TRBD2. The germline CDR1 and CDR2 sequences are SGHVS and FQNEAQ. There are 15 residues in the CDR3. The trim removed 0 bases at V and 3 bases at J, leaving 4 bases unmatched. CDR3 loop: CASSLAVAGIYEQYF. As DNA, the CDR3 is TGTGCCAGCAGCTTAGCCGTAGCGGGGATCTACGAGCAGTACTTC. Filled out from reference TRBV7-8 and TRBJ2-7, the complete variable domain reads GAGVSQSPRYKVAKRGQDVALRCDPISGHVSLFWYQQALGQGPEFLTYFQNEAQLDKSGLPSDRFFAERPEGSVSTLKIQRTQQEDSAVYLCASSLAVAGIYEQYFGPGTRLTVT.

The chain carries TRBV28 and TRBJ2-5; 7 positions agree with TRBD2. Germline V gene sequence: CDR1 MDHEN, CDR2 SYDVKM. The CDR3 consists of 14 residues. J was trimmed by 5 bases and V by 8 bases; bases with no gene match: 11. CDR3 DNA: TGTGCCAGCGTAGCCGTAGCGGGCGCGGAGACCCAGTACTTC. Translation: CASVAVAGAETQYF.

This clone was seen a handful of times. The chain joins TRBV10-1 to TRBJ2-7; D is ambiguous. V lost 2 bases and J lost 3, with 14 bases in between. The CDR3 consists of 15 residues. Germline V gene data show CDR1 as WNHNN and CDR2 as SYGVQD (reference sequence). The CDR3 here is CASSESPMGNYEQYF. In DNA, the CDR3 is TGCGCCAGCAGTGAGAGCCCTATGGGGAACTACGAGCAGTACTTC.

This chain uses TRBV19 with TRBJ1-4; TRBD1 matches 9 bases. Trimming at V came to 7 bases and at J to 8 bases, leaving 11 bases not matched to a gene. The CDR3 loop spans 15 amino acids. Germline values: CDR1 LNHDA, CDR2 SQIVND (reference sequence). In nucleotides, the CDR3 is TGTGCCAGTACTGAGGGGACAGGGTCGGGAGAAAAACTGTTTTTT. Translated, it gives CASTEGTGSGEKLFF.

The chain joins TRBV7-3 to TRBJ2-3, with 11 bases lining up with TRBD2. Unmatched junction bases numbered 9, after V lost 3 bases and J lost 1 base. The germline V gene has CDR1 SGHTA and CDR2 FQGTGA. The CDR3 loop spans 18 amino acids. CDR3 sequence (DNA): TGTGCCAGCAGCTTCGGGGGGCTAGCGGGAGGCCGCACAGATACGCAGTATTTT. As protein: CASSFGGLAGGRTDTQYF.

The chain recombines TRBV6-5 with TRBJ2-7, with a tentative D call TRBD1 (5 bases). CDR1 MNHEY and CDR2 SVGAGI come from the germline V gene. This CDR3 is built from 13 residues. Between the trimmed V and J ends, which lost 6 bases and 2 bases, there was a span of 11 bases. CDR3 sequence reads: CASRPQGPYEQYF. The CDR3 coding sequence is TGTGCCAGCAGGCCCCAGGGCCCCTACGAGCAGTACTTC.

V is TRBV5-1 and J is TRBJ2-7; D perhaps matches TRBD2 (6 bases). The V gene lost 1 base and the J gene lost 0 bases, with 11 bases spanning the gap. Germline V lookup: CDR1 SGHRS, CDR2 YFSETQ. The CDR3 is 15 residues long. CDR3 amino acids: CASSLWGVSSYEQYF. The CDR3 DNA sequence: TGCGCCAGCAGCTTGTGGGGGGTATCCTCCTACGAGCAGTACTTC.

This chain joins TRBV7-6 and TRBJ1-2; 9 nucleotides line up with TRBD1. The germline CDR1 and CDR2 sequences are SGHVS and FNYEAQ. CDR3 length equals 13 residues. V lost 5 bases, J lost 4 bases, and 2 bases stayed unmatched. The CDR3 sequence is CASSLQGAYGYTF. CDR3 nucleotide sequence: TGTGCCAGCAGCCTACAGGGGGCCTATGGCTACACCTTC.

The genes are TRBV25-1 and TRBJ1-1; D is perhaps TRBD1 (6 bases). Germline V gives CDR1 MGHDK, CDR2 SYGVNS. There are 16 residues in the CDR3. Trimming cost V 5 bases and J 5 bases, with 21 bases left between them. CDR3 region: CASSSSLTQGWTEAFF. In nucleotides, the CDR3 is TGTGCCAGCAGTAGTAGTCTGACACAGGGTTGGACTGAAGCTTTCTTT.

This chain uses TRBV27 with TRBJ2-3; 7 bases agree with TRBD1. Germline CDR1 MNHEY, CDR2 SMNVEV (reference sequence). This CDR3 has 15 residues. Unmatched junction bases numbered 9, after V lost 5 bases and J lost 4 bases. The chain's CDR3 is CASSAPRQGSDTQYF. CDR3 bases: TGTGCCAGCAGTGCCCCTCGACAGGGTTCAGATACGCAGTATTTT.

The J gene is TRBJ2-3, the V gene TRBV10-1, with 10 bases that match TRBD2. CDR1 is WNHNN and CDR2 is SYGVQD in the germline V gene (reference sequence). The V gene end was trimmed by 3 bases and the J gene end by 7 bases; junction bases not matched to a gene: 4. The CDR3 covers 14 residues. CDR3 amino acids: CASSEGLAANTQYF. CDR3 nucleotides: TGCGCCAGCAGTGAAGGACTAGCGGCGAATACGCAGTATTTT.

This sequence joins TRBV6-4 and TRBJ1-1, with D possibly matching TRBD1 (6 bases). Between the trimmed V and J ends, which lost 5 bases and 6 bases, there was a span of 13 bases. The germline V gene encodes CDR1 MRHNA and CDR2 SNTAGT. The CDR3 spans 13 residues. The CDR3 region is CASSIDRIPEAFF. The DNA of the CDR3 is TGTGCCAGCAGTATCGACAGGATTCCTGAAGCTTTCTTT.

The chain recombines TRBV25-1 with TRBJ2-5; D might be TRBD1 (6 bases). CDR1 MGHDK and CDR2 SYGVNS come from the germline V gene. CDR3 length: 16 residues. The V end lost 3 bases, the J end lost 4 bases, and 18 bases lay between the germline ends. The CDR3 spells CASSDPGDQERETQYF. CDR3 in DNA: TGTGCCAGCAGTGATCCAGGGGACCAGGAAAGAGAGACCCAGTACTTC.

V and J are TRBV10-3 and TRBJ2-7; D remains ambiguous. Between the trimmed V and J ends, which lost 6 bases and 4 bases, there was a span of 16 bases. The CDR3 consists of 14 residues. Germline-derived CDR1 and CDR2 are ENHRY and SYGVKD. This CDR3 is CAISPDGGRYEQYF. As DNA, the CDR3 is TGTGCCATCAGCCCGGACGGCGGCCGGTACGAGCAGTACTTC.

CDR3 sequence (DNA): TGTGCCAGCAGCAGTTGGGACAGATCGAACACTGAAGCTTTCTTT. This gives the protein CASSSWDRSNTEAFF. The chain combines TRBV7-9 with TRBJ1-1, with TRBD1 matching 7 bases. V trimming: 5 bases; J trimming: 1 base; junction bases outside the gene matches: 7. CDR1 and CDR2 (germline): SEHNR, FQNEAQ (reference sequence). CDR3 length: 15 amino acids. Complete variable domain (other parts from reference TRBV7-9 and TRBJ1-1): DTGVSQNPRHKITKRGQNVTFRCDPISEHNRLYWYRQTLGQGPEFLTYFQNEAQLEKSRLLSDRFSAERPKGSFSTLEIQRTEQGDSAMYLCASSSWDRSNTEAFFGQGTRLTVV.